This T cell receptor (beta chain) stems from a study of cytomegalovirus exposure and HLA in healthy donors. CDR3 length: 15 residues. In germline, CDR1 is MNHEY, CDR2 SMNVEV (reference sequence). The V gene end was trimmed by 2 bases and the J gene end by 4 bases; junction bases not matched to a gene: 5. The PCR employed 60 Vbeta primers together with 13 Jbeta primers. Libraries were prepared by immunoSEQ multiplex PCR; TCRdb keeps only in-frame clonotypes and omits some of them. The sample lists about 190,000 clones; 73% were seen once. For this clone: Its target is not known.

Notes on the study in general: A later analysis linked some 17,000 TCR beta sequences to HLA alleles at 0.05 false discovery rate. Reports indicated that the classifier achieved high specificity and sensitivity in diagnosing cytomegalovirus status. Follow-up analysis seemed to connect common viral pathogens with several of the most significant clusters identified. Analyses of presence/absence relied on an assumption of roughly uniform sequencing depth across donors.

The TCR was taken from a woman aged 25 to 39 in good health and CMV-seronegative. V is TRBV27 and J is TRBJ1-2; 9 bases are a match to TRBD1. Sequencing input: PBMCs. CDR3 region: CASSLGWDRAYGYTF. The CDR3 bases are TGTGCCAGCAGTTTAGGCTGGGACAGGGCCTATGGCTACACCTTC.